A selection of T cell receptor beta chains follows, all from one sample in a study of T cells after yellow fever vaccination. TCRdb itself ran the 5' RACE reads through MiXCR, one entry per CDR3 protein. Here the sample spans some 550,000 distinct CDR3 sequences, less than 20% being singletons. The sequencing here drew on PBMCs, taken 15 days after the yellow fever booster vaccination. The receptors were gathered from a man between 25 and 39 years old who received the YFV17D yellow fever vaccine. Both conserved end residues are part of each CDR3. The D gene is left open where the match is weak. Size tells how often a clone was seen (once, few, many) or the class of an expanded clone, and some rows leave it out.

>TRBV7-2|many|.|TRBJ2-7
CASSLAEGYEQYF
TGTGCCAGCAGCTTAGCGGAGGGGTACGAGCAGTACTTC
>TRBV20-1|.|TRBD2|TRBJ2-3
CCARAGVAGVTDTQYF
TGCTGTGCTAGAGCCGGGGTAGCGGGAGTCACAGATACGCAGTATTTT
>TRBV7-2|.|.|TRBJ2-1
CASSGRGGNEQFF
TGTGCCAGCAGCGGGAGAGGGGGCAATGAGCAGTTCTTC
>TRBV7-9|.|TRBD2|TRBJ2-5
CASSLATSGVETQYF
TGTGCCAGCAGCTTAGCAACTAGCGGGGTAGAGACCCAGTACTTC
>TRBV28|.|.|TRBJ2-5
CASSSMRRRGETQYF
TGTGCCAGCAGTTCAATGAGGCGTAGGGGCGAGACCCAGTACTTC
>TRBV5-6|few|.|TRBJ2-3
CASSFAPGVDTDTQYF
TGTGCCAGCAGCTTTGCGCCAGGGGTTGATACAGATACGCAGTATTTT
>TRBV7-2|few|TRBD2|TRBJ2-3
CASSSRVAGTADTQYF
TGTGCCAGCAGCTCTCGGGTAGCGGGAACGGCAGATACGCAGTATTTT
>TRBV7-9|once|TRBD2|TRBJ2-7
CASSSVEGGYEQYF
TGTGCCAGCAGCTCAGTTGAGGGAGGGTACGAGCAGTACTTC
>TRBV28|few|.|TRBJ2-3
CASSPLGGPADTQYF
TGTGCCAGCTCCCCCTTGGGCGGCCCCGCAGATACGCAGTATTTT
>TRBV5-1|.|.|TRBJ2-5
CASNTGLQETQYF
TGCGCCAGCAACACAGGGTTACAAGAGACCCAGTACTTC
>TRBV28|few|TRBD2|TRBJ2-5
CASSLNLAGPPQETQYF
TGTGCCAGCAGTCTAAATTTAGCGGGACCACCCCAAGAGACCCAGTACTTC
>TRBV5-1|few|.|TRBJ1-1
CASSREGPPGNTEAFF
TGCGCCAGCAGCAGGGAGGGCCCGCCGGGAAACACTGAAGCTTTCTTT
>TRBV30|.|.|TRBJ1-2
CAWSKMYYGYTF
TGTGCCTGGAGTAAAATGTACTATGGCTACACCTTC
>TRBV7-6|.|.|TRBJ2-4
CASSFGQKNIQYF
TGTGCCAGCAGCTTTGGACAGAAAAACATTCAGTACTTC
>TRBV20-1|.|.|TRBJ2-7
CSAGGEAAREQYF
TGCAGTGCCGGAGGGGAGGCGGCGCGGGAGCAGTACTTC
>TRBV7-9|.|.|TRBJ2-5
CASSLSGRGGGETQYF
TGTGCCAGCAGCTTAAGCGGCAGGGGAGGCGGGGAGACCCAGTACTTC
>TRBV10-1|.|.|TRBJ2-1
CASSESRGYNEQFF
TGCGCCAGCAGTGAGTCGAGAGGCTACAATGAGCAGTTCTTC
>TRBV7-2|few|.|TRBJ2-3
CASSLKFGEPDTQYF
TGTGCCAGCAGCTTAAAATTCGGAGAGCCAGATACGCAGTATTTT
>TRBV7-3|few|.|TRBJ2-3
CASSSGWGSRDTQYF
TGTGCCAGCAGCTCCGGGTGGGGAAGCAGAGATACGCAGTATTTT
>TRBV25-1|.|.|TRBJ1-2
CASSEVGLRGYTF
TGTGCCAGCAGTGAAGTAGGGCTGAGAGGCTACACCTTC
>TRBV12-3/TRBV12-4|.|.|TRBJ2-3
CASSNRGSDTQYF
TGTGCCAGCAGCAATAGGGGCTCCGATACGCAGTATTTT
>TRBV20-1|.|.|TRBJ2-1
CSARKHEQFF
TGCAGTGCTAGAAAACATGAGCAGTTCTTC